This TCR beta chain emerged from a study of blood T cell repertoires in COVID-19. The CDR3 covers 15 residues. Germline V lookup: CDR1 SNHLY, CDR2 FYNNEI. With V trimmed by 8 bases and J by 4 bases, 8 bases remained unmatched. Data came from immunoSEQ multiplex PCR; TCRdb stores just in-frame clones and leaves some out. The sample lists 130,000 to 150,000 clones, around 90% occurring once. The origin of this receptor is a woman between 50 and 59 years old with acute or convalescent COVID-19. Sequenced: peripheral blood. The chain links TRBV2 to TRBJ2-1, with 10 bases matching TRBD2. The CDR3, as DNA: TGTGCCAGCGTTCAATCTAGCGGGGGATACAATGAGCAGTTCTTC. As protein: CASVQSSGGYNEQFF.